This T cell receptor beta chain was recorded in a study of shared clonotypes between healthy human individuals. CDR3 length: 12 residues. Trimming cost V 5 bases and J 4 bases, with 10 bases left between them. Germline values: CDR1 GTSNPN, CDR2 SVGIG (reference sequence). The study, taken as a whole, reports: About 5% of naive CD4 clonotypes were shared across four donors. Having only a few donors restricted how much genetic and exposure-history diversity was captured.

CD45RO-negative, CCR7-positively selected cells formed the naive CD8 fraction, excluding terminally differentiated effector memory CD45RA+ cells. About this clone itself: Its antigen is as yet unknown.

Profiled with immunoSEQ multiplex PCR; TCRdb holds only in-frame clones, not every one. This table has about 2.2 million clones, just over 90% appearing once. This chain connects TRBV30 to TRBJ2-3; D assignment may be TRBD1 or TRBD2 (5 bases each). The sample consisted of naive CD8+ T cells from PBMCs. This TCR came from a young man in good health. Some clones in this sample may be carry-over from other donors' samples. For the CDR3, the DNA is TGTGCCTGGGGGGGTGGTCCAGATACGCAGTATTTT. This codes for CAWGGGPDTQYF.